A selection of T cell receptor beta chains follows, all from one sample in a study of identical twins. MiXCR was run by TCRdb on the 5' RACE reads, yielding one entry per CDR3 protein. Of hundreds of thousands of distinct CDR3 sequences in the sample, 5.5% to 6.5% were seen once. The specimen sequenced was naive T cells sorted from blood. Every receptor here comes from a man between 18 and 35 years old in good health. Each CDR3 is given with its conserved first and last residue. A D gene is named only where the DNA matches it firmly. Rows may omit the clone size; those that give it use once, few, many or a size class.

.	TRBJ1-5	TRBV12-3/TRBV12-4	many	CASSPVGSNQPQHF	TGTGCCAGCAGTCCGGTTGGTAGCAATCAGCCCCAGCATTTT
.	TRBJ2-5	TRBV20-1	few	CSARAPSGTRYF	TGCAGTGCTAGAGCCCCCTCCGGGACACGCTACTTC
.	TRBJ2-2	TRBV5-1	few	CASSRGSGGSTGELFF	TGCGCCAGCAGCCGGGGGTCAGGCGGTTCGACCGGGGAGCTGTTTTTT
TRBD2	TRBJ2-1	TRBV12-3/TRBV12-4	.	CASSLRAGGIYNEQFF	TGTGCCAGCAGTTTAAGGGCGGGAGGGATCTACAATGAGCAGTTCTTC
TRBD1	TRBJ2-5	TRBV3-1	.	CASSHPQGAGEETQYF	TGTGCCAGCAGCCATCCTCAGGGGGCAGGGGAAGAGACCCAGTACTTC
.	TRBJ2-5	TRBV12-3/TRBV12-4	many	CASTIGVAETQYF	TGTGCCAGCACGATTGGGGTTGCAGAGACCCAGTACTTC
.	TRBJ2-5	TRBV20-1	few	CSAWIAVEGTQYF	TGCAGTGCTTGGATAGCGGTGGAAGGGACCCAGTACTTC
.	TRBJ2-3	TRBV20-1	many	CSVSLGLDENTQYF	TGCAGTGTATCTCTTGGGCTAGACGAAAATACGCAGTATTTT
.	TRBJ1-2	TRBV7-2	many	CASSPGADYGYTF	TGTGCCAGCAGCCCGGGGGCGGACTATGGCTACACCTTC
.	TRBJ2-3	TRBV7-8	many	CASSLAARGQSTDTQYF	TGTGCCAGCAGCTTAGCCGCGCGTGGGCAGAGCACAGATACGCAGTATTTT
.	TRBJ1-5	TRBV19	many	CASSTIERGYNQPQHF	TGTGCCAGTAGTACCATCGAGAGGGGATACAATCAGCCCCAGCATTTT
.	TRBJ2-2	TRBV5-1	many	CASSLQEIGTGELFF	TGCGCCAGCAGTCTTCAGGAAATTGGCACCGGGGAGCTGTTTTTT
.	TRBJ1-1	TRBV29-1	many	CSVEARVNTEAFF	TGCAGCGTTGAAGCCAGGGTGAACACTGAAGCTTTCTTT
TRBD1	TRBJ2-6	TRBV7-3	few	CASSPQGGRKSGANVLTF	TGTGCCAGCAGCCCACAGGGGGGAAGGAAATCTGGGGCCAACGTCCTGACTTTC
TRBD1	TRBJ2-7	TRBV7-9	many	CASVTGELGEQYF	TGTGCCAGCGTGACAGGGGAATTAGGCGAGCAGTACTTC
.	TRBJ2-3	TRBV18	.	CASTLLGANTDTQYF	TGTGCCAGCACCCTCCTCGGGGCGAACACAGATACGCAGTATTTT
.	TRBJ1-2	TRBV5-5	.	CASSSSPGYTF	TGTGCCAGCAGCTCCTCGCCCGGCTACACCTTC
TRBD1	TRBJ1-4	TRBV12-3/TRBV12-4	few	CASSILTGAGEKLFF	TGTGCCAGCAGTATCCTGACAGGGGCGGGAGAAAAACTGTTTTTT
TRBD2	TRBJ2-3	TRBV12-3/TRBV12-4	few	CASSSGAGAGDTQYF	TGTGCCAGCAGTTCCGGTGCGGGAGCAGGAGATACGCAGTATTTT
.	TRBJ1-1	TRBV19	few	CASSIAGNPNTEAFF	TGTGCCAGTAGTATAGCGGGAAACCCGAACACTGAAGCTTTCTTT
TRBD1	TRBJ1-1	TRBV5-1	many	CASSSGTANTEAFF	TGCGCCAGCAGCTCCGGGACAGCGAACACTGAAGCTTTCTTT
TRBD2	TRBJ2-7	TRBV6-2/TRBV6-3	many	CASSPPGLPSYEQYF	TGTGCCAGCAGTCCCCCGGGACTACCCTCCTACGAGCAGTACTTC
TRBD2	TRBJ2-5	TRBV5-1	.	CASSFASSGRETQYF	TGCGCCAGCAGCTTCGCTTCTAGCGGGAGAGAGACCCAGTACTTC
.	TRBJ2-1	TRBV5-5	few	CASSSPGFYNEQFF	TGTGCCAGCAGCTCACCGGGTTTCTACAATGAGCAGTTCTTC
.	TRBJ2-5	TRBV20-1	few	CSARGLPEETQYF	TGCAGTGCTAGAGGCCTCCCCGAGGAGACCCAGTACTTC
.	TRBJ1-4	TRBV5-1	many	CASSLYQGGREKLFF	TGCGCCAGCAGCTTGTACCAGGGCGGGCGAGAAAAACTGTTTTTT
.	TRBJ1-2	TRBV19	many	CASRDGSNYGYTF	TGTGCCAGTCGGGACGGATCTAACTATGGCTACACCTTC
TRBD2	TRBJ2-1	TRBV5-1	many	CASSLMTSGNEQFF	TGCGCCAGCAGCTTGATGACTAGCGGCAATGAGCAGTTCTTC
TRBD2	TRBJ2-1	TRBV7-8	once	CASSFSGGSGLGNEQFF	TGTGCCAGCAGCTTCTCTGGCGGGAGTGGATTGGGAAATGAGCAGTTCTTC
.	TRBJ1-1	TRBV27	many	CASSPNWGRFDLNTEAFF	TGTGCCAGCAGTCCCAACTGGGGGCGGTTCGATTTGAACACTGAAGCTTTCTTT
.	TRBJ2-1	TRBV5-1	.	CASSLLGTHNEQFF	TGCGCCAGCAGCTTACTCGGGACTCATAATGAGCAGTTCTTC
TRBD1	TRBJ2-3	TRBV5-1	.	CASSFGGTGDTQYF	TGCGCCAGCAGCTTCGGGGGGACAGGGGATACGCAGTATTTT
TRBD2	TRBJ2-3	TRBV4-1	few	CASSQVTSGTDTQYF	TGCGCCAGCAGCCAAGTTACTAGCGGCACAGATACGCAGTATTTT
.	TRBJ2-2	TRBV5-1	few	CASRTQGGSRGELFF	TGCGCCAGCAGAACGCAGGGAGGCTCCCGGGGGGAGCTGTTTTTT
TRBD2	TRBJ2-5	TRBV6-1	many	CASSMTPTSGQETQYF	TGTGCCAGCAGTATGACCCCGACTAGCGGCCAAGAGACCCAGTACTTC
.	TRBJ2-3	TRBV20-1	many	CSAHTDTQYF	TGCAGTGCTCACACAGATACGCAGTATTTT
.	TRBJ1-1	TRBV30	.	CAWSKGLVTEAFF	TGTGCCTGGAGTAAGGGGCTGGTTACTGAAGCTTTCTTT
.	TRBJ2-1	TRBV2	.	CASSVTTYNEQFF	TGTGCCAGCAGTGTTACGACCTACAATGAGCAGTTCTTC
TRBD2	TRBJ2-1	TRBV7-9	many	CASSLDPSGRGYNEQFF	TGTGCCAGCAGCTTAGACCCTAGCGGGAGAGGCTACAATGAGCAGTTCTTC
TRBD1	TRBJ1-3	TRBV6-1	.	CASTQGAVGNTIYF	TGTGCCAGCACCCAGGGGGCGGTGGGAAACACCATATATTTT
.	TRBJ1-5	TRBV7-2	few	CASSLVGGLDQPQHF	TGTGCCAGCAGCTTAGTGGGGGGCTTGGATCAGCCCCAGCATTTT
TRBD2	TRBJ2-5	TRBV5-1	.	CASSPRLASTLQETQYF	TGCGCCAGCAGCCCTAGACTAGCGAGTACACTTCAAGAGACCCAGTACTTC
TRBD1	TRBJ1-4	TRBV20-1	many	CSARDGQANNEKLFF	TGCAGTGCTAGAGACGGACAGGCTAATAATGAAAAACTGTTTTTT
.	TRBJ2-5	TRBV12-3/TRBV12-4	few	CASRDTGTPIETQYF	TGTGCCAGCAGGGACACCGGGACACCTATAGAGACCCAGTACTTC
.	TRBJ1-4	TRBV29-1	many	CSVRAPNEKLFF	TGCAGCGTTAGGGCCCCTAATGAAAAACTGTTTTTT
.	TRBJ1-5	TRBV20-1	many	CSALVQGGNQPQHF	TGCAGTGCTCTTGTCCAGGGAGGAAATCAGCCCCAGCATTTT
.	TRBJ1-1	TRBV27	.	CASSFVWDTEAFF	TGTGCCAGCAGTTTCGTTTGGGACACTGAAGCTTTCTTT
TRBD1	TRBJ1-1	TRBV4-1	many	CASSLAGGFGEAFF	TGCGCCAGCAGCCTTGCAGGGGGTTTTGGTGAAGCTTTCTTT
.	TRBJ1-3	TRBV3-1	.	CASSPGGRASGNTIYF	TGTGCCAGCAGCCCCGGCGGTAGAGCCTCTGGAAACACCATATATTTT
TRBD2	TRBJ2-3	TRBV4-3	few	CASSQISGRRTTDTQYF	TGCGCCAGCAGCCAAATTAGCGGGAGGCGTACCACAGATACGCAGTATTTT
TRBD1	TRBJ2-1	TRBV6-5	many	CASSYSTGQGLNEQFF	TGTGCCAGCAGTTACTCTACGGGACAGGGGTTAAATGAGCAGTTCTTC